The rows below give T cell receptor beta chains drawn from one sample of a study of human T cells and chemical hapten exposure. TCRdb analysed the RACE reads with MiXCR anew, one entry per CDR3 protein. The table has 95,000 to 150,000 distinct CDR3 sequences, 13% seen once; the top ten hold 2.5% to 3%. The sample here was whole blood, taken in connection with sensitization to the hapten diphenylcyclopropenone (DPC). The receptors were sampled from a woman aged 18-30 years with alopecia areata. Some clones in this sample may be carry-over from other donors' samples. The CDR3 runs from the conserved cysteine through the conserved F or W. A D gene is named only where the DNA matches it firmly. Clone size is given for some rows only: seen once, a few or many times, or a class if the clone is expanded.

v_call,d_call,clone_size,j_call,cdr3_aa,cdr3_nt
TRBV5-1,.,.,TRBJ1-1,CASSALQGARTEAFF,TGCGCCAGCAGCGCGCTACAGGGAGCACGGACTGAAGCTTTCTTT
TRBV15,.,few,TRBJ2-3,CATNPDRARGTQYF,TGTGCCACCAACCCTGACCGGGCCCGGGGTACGCAGTATTTT
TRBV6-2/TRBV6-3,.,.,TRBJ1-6,CASSLGHVNSPLHF,TGTGCCAGCAGCTTGGGACACGTTAATTCACCCCTCCACTTT
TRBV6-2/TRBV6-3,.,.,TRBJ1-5,CASTGINQPQHF,TGTGCCAGCACCGGAATCAATCAGCCCCAGCATTTT
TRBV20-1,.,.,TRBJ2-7,CSAVRGYEQYF,TGCAGTGCCGTCAGGGGTTACGAGCAGTACTTC
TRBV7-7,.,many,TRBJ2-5,CASSPQGTQETQYF,TGTGCCAGCAGCCCTCAGGGGACGCAAGAGACCCAGTACTTC
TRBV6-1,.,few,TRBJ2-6,CASSEARSGANVLTF,TGTGCCAGCAGTGAAGCGCGGTCTGGGGCCAACGTCCTGACTTTC
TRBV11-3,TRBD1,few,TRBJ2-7,CASSTGQERNEQYF,TGTGCCAGCAGCACGGGACAGGAAAGGAACGAGCAGTACTTC
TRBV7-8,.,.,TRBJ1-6,CASSFPGVYSPLHF,TGTGCCAGCAGCTTCCCAGGGGTCTATTCACCCCTCCACTTT
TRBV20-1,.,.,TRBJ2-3,CSARAPADTQYF,TGCAGTGCTAGGGCCCCGGCAGATACGCAGTATTTT
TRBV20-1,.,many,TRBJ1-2,CSGDPLGVGGYTF,TGCAGTGGGGACCCTTTGGGCGTTGGTGGCTACACCTTC
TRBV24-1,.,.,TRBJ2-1,CATSDLRDTTSYNEQFF,TGTGCCACCAGTGATCTCCGGGACACTACCTCCTACAATGAGCAGTTCTTC
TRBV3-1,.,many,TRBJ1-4,CASSQEGRATNEKLFF,TGTGCCAGCAGCCAAGAAGGGCGTGCAACTAATGAAAAACTGTTTTTT
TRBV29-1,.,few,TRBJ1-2,CSGARDTDYGYTF,TGCAGCGGGGCACGGGACACCGACTATGGCTACACCTTC
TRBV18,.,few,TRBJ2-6,CASSPLRDTANVLTF,TGTGCCAGCTCACCATTAAGGGATACCGCCAACGTCCTGACTTTC
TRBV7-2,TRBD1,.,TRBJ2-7,CASSPRDRATYEQYF,TGTGCCAGCAGCCCCCGGGACAGGGCCACCTACGAGCAGTACTTC
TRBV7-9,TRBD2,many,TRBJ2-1,CASSPRTSGGFNEQFF,TGTGCCAGCAGCCCGCGGACTAGCGGGGGGTTCAATGAGCAGTTCTTC
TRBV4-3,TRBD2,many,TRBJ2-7,CAAGLATYEQYF,TGCGCCGCGGGACTAGCAACCTACGAGCAGTACTTC
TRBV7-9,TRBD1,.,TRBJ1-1,CASSLLDGTGMNTEAFF,TGTGCCAGCAGCTTACTCGACGGGACAGGGATGAACACTGAAGCTTTCTTT
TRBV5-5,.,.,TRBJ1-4,CASSLAGPEKLFF,TGTGCCAGCAGCTTGGCTGGCCCCGAAAAACTGTTTTTT
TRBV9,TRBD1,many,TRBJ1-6,CASSPGGNSPLHF,TGTGCCAGCAGCCCAGGGGGTAATTCACCCCTCCACTTT
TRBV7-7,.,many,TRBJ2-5,CASSTWGETQYF,TGTGCCAGCAGCACGTGGGGGGAGACCCAGTACTTC
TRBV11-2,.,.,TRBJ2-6,CASRFTGISGANVLTF,TGTGCCAGCAGGTTCACAGGCATCTCTGGGGCCAACGTCCTGACTTTC
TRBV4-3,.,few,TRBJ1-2,CASSQGGAFGGYTF,TGCGCCAGCAGCCAAGGTGGGGCCTTTGGGGGCTACACCTTC
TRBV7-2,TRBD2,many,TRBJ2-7,CASSLEAGGPYEQYF,TGTGCCAGCAGCTTAGAAGCGGGGGGTCCTTATGAGCAGTACTTC
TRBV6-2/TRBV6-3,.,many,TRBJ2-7,CASRSPLPYEQYF,TGTGCCAGCAGGTCCCCACTCCCCTACGAGCAGTACTTC
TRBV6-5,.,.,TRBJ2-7,CASSRGPPYEQYF,TGTGCCAGCAGCCGAGGACCCCCCTACGAGCAGTACTTC
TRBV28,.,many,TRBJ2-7,CASCVLGRSREQYF,TGTGCCAGCTGTGTGCTTGGCAGGTCGCGGGAGCAGTACTTC
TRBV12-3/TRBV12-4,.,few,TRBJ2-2,CASILQASTGELFF,TGTGCCAGCATCCTGCAGGCCTCCACCGGGGAGCTGTTTTTT
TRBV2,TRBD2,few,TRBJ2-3,CANSLAALTDTQYF,TGTGCCAACTCACTAGCGGCCCTCACAGATACGCAGTATTTT
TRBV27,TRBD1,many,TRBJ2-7,CASSSGGSYEQYF,TGTGCCAGCAGTTCAGGGGGCTCGTACGAGCAGTACTTC
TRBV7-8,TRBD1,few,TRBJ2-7,CASSLATGQGHEQYF,TGTGCCAGCAGCTTAGCGACAGGACAGGGCCACGAGCAGTACTTC
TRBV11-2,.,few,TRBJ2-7,CASSLGPPWEQYF,TGTGCCAGCAGCTTGGGACCCCCTTGGGAGCAGTACTTC
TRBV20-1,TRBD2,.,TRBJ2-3,CSALTPGTSGGWADTQYF,TGCAGTGCTCTAACCCCCGGGACTAGCGGGGGTTGGGCAGATACGCAGTATTTT